These 18 T cell receptor beta chains originate from one sample sequenced in a study of blood T cells in healthy people across ages. With a J-beta primer mix and a sample-barcoded 5' primer, a second PCR ran about 6 to 11 cycles. MiXCR, run by TCRdb on the 5' RACE reads, gives a single entry per CDR3 protein. This table holds 1.5 million to 2 million distinct CDR3 sequences, over 25% found once. The sequencing sample was made of blood. These receptors were obtained from a young woman in good health.

This clonotype appeared a few times. The chain uses TRBV5-6 and TRBJ2-1, with a weak D call TRBD2 (5 bases). Germline loops: CDR1 SGHDT, CDR2 YYEEEE. The CDR3 contains 13 residues. Between the trimmed V and J ends, which lost 6 bases and 6 bases, there was a span of 13 bases. Here the CDR3 reads CASTLGVGNEQFF. The CDR3 DNA sequence: TGTGCCAGCACCCTCGGGGTAGGCAATGAGCAGTTCTTC.

The rearrangement joins TRBV7-2 to TRBJ1-2, with D unclear. The CDR3 sequence is 13 residues long. The germline V gene has CDR1 SGHTA and CDR2 FQGNSA. The germline V and J ends were trimmed by 5 bases and 5 bases, with 12 bases remaining between them. Here the CDR3 reads CASSLMEQYGYTF. CDR3 nucleotides: TGTGCCAGCAGCCTAATGGAACAGTATGGCTACACCTTC. Looking up the rest from reference TRBV7-2 and TRBJ1-2 gives the full variable domain: GAGVSQSPSNKVTEKGKDVELRCDPISGHTALYWYRQSLGQGLEFLIYFQGNSAPDKSGLPSDRFSAERTGGSVSTLTIQRTQQEDSAVYLCASSLMEQYGYTFGSGTRLTVV.

There are a few counts of this clonotype. The chain combines TRBV5-1 with TRBJ2-5, with TRBD1 matching over 9 bases. The V gene's germline CDR1 is SGHRS and CDR2 YFSETQ. J gave up 4 bases and V 2 bases, and 3 bases lay outside the gene matches. The CDR3 is 14 residues long. The CDR3 protein is CASSFTGGLETQYF. CDR3 DNA sequence: TGCGCCAGCAGCTTCACAGGGGGCTTAGAGACCCAGTACTTC. The variable domain in full, with the rest retrieved from reference TRBV5-1 and TRBJ2-5, is KAGVTQTPRYLIKTRGQQVTLSCSPISGHRSVSWYQQTPGQGLQFLFEYFSETQRNKGNFPGRFSGRQFSNSRSEMNVSTLELGDSALYLCASSFTGGLETQYFGPGTRLLVL.

The chain joins TRBV4-3 to TRBJ2-1; tentative D call: TRBD2 (6 bases). V lost 0 bases to trimming and J lost 7 bases, with 13 bases between them. Germline-derived CDR1 and CDR2 are LGHNA and YSLEER. The CDR3 has 15 amino acids. CDR3 in DNA: TGCGCCAGCAGCCAAGAGGAGCGAGCGGGTAATGAGCAGTTCTTC. Amino acid sequence: CASSQEERAGNEQFF.

This clonotype was picked up many times. V is TRBV20-1 and J is TRBJ2-3; D unresolved. The germline V and J ends were trimmed by 3 bases and 0 bases, with 4 bases remaining between them. The CDR3 length is 12 residues. Germline CDR1 and CDR2: DFQATT and SNEGSKA (reference sequence). CDR3 sequence reads: CSASGSTDTQYF. For the CDR3, the DNA is TGCAGTGCTAGCGGAAGCACAGATACGCAGTATTTT.

This clonotype showed up many times. The chain has TRBV12-3 or TRBV12-4 and TRBJ2-1, with D possibly TRBD2 on 5 matching bases. The V end was cut by 6 bases, the J end by 6 bases, with 12 bases between. The CDR3 has 13 amino acids. In DNA, the CDR3 is TGTGCCAGCAGCCGTACTAGTTTCAATGAGCAGTTCTTC. It is translated as CASSRTSFNEQFF.

This sequence joins TRBV5-1 and TRBJ2-7, with 8 bases matching TRBD1. CDR1 SGHRS and CDR2 YFSETQ come from the germline V gene. The V segment lost 4 bases and the J segment 4 bases; nucleotides outside the gene matches: 4. CDR3 length: 13 residues. CDR3 in DNA: TGCGCCAGCAGCAGGACAGGGAAGTACGAGCAGTACTTC. Translation gives CASSRTGKYEQYF.

This clonotype has a handful of counts. The chain is built from TRBV3-1 and TRBJ2-5; the match to TRBD2 covers 8 bases. Germline CDR1 reads LGHDT; CDR2 reads YNNKEL (reference sequence). With 3 bases clipped from V and 2 bases from J, the junction kept 11 bases outside the gene matches. The CDR3 sequence is 17 residues long. CDR3 DNA sequence: TGTGCCAGCAGCCAGGGGGGGGCAGCGGGAGAACAAGAGACCCAGTACTTC. Amino acid sequence: CASSQGGAAGEQETQYF.

V gene TRBV30 combines with J gene TRBJ1-2, with D unresolved. This CDR3 is built from 11 residues. Germline V CDR1 and CDR2: GTSNPN, SVGIG (reference sequence). Between the trimmed V and J ends, which lost 3 bases and 6 bases, there was a span of 8 bases. Here the CDR3 DNA reads TGTGCCTGGAGGAATGGAGATGGCTACACCTTC. Translation: CAWRNGDGYTF.

This clonotype was counted at least ten times. V is TRBV6-2 or TRBV6-3 and J is TRBJ2-5; D gene ambiguous. The CDR3 is 13 residues long. Trimming took off 5 bases at V and 8 bases at J, with 15 bases between the two ends. CDR1 and CDR2 from the germline V gene are MNHEY and SVGEGT. The CDR3 spells CASSQGEKRTQYF. DNA of the CDR3: TGTGCCAGCAGTCAAGGAGAGAAGAGAACCCAGTACTTC.

This clonotype was seen a single time. The chain combines TRBV4-3 with TRBJ2-2; D ambiguous. CDR1 is LGHNA, CDR2 YSLEER, per germline. There are 14 residues in the CDR3. V lost 1 base, J lost 6 bases, and 9 bases lay in between. The CDR3 nucleotides read TGCGCCAGCAGCCAAGTCATGGAAGCCGGGGAGCTGTTTTTT. Protein product: CASSQVMEAGELFF.

This clonotype was counted between two and nine times. The CDR3 reads CASSSPDRGIETQYF. In DNA, the CDR3 is TGTGCCAGCAGCTCACCGGACAGGGGGATAGAGACCCAGTACTTC. This rearrangement joins TRBV5-6 to TRBJ2-5, with 10 positions matching TRBD1. V lost 3 bases, J lost 4 bases, and 6 bases stayed unmatched. Germline V gene sequence: CDR1 SGHDT, CDR2 YYEEEE. The length of the CDR3 is 15 residues. Variable domain in full (rest from reference TRBV5-6 and TRBJ2-5): DAGVTQSPTHLIKTRGQQVTLRCSPKSGHDTVSWYQQALGQGPQFIFQYYEEEERQRGNFPDRFSGHQFPNYSSELNVNALLLGDSALYLCASSSPDRGIETQYFGPGTRLLVL.

The chain recombines TRBV2 with TRBJ2-1; 8 bases are shared with TRBD2. Trimming cost V 4 bases and J 9 bases; bases outside gene matches: 8. The CDR3 length is 14 residues. Germline V gene sequence: CDR1 SNHLY, CDR2 FYNNEI. The CDR3 DNA sequence: TGTGCCAGCAGTGCTAACGGGGGGGAGCGTGAGCAGTTCTTC. Amino acid sequence: CASSANGGEREQFF.

A few counts support this clonotype. The V call is TRBV10-3, the J call TRBJ2-4, with 12 positions matching TRBD2. The J call may be mistaken, given a closer DNA end match to TRBJ2-7. This CDR3 comprises 14 residues. Germline-derived CDR1 and CDR2 are ENHRY and SYGVKD. The CDR3 sequence: CVTSRLAGDGEQYF. The CDR3 bases are TGTGTCACCTCTCGACTAGCGGGGGATGGCGAGCAGTACTTC.

The sample holds many counts of this clonotype. The V call is TRBV7-9, the J call TRBJ2-5; D unclear. Germline loops: CDR1 SEHNR, CDR2 FQNEAQ (reference sequence). CDR3 length: 11 amino acids. The V gene lost 2 bases and the J gene lost 6 bases, with 4 bases spanning the gap. The CDR3 DNA sequence: TGTGCCAGCAGCTTATTCCAGACCCAGTACTTC. Amino acids: CASSLFQTQYF.

This clonotype showed up just a few times. The V call is TRBV5-1, the J call TRBJ2-1; D is unresolved. Germline-derived CDR1 and CDR2 are SGHRS and YFSETQ. V was cut by 6 bases and J by 0 bases, with 13 bases left in between. CDR3 length: 15 residues. CDR3 nucleotides: TGCGCCAGCAACATGTCACCAAGCTCCTACAATGAGCAGTTCTTC. Amino acid sequence: CASNMSPSSYNEQFF.

This clonotype occurred once. V is TRBV24-1 and J is TRBJ2-1; D remains unclear. The CDR3 is made up of 14 amino acids. Trimming cost V 4 bases and J 4 bases, with 10 bases left between them. Germline CDR1 is KGHDR and CDR2 is SFDVKD. The CDR3 sequence is CATSDSDLYNEQFF. Here the CDR3 DNA reads TGTGCCACCAGTGACTCGGACCTATACAATGAGCAGTTCTTC.

The V and J genes are TRBV7-6 and TRBJ2-7; 9 bases align to TRBD2. The germline gives CDR1 SGHVS, CDR2 FNYEAQ. V trimming: 5 bases; J trimming: 6 bases; junction bases outside the gene matches: 11. The CDR3 totals 15 residues. The CDR3 coding sequence is TGTGCCAGCAGCGGCGAGGGGACTAGCACTATCGAGCAGTACTTC. Protein sequence: CASSGEGTSTIEQYF. Supplemented by reference TRBV7-6 and TRBJ2-7, the full variable domain reads GAGVSQSPRYKVTKRGQDVALRCDPISGHVSLYWYRQALGQGPEFLTYFNYEAQQDKSGLPNDRFSAERPEGSISTLTIQRTEQRDSAMYRCASSGEGTSTIEQYFGPGTRLTVT.